Shown below are 30 T cell receptor beta chains from a single sample sequenced in a study of T cells in Graves' hyperthyroidism and ophthalmopathy. RNA transcripts served as the template for amplifying TCR beta CDR3 regions. The TCR CDR3 first-round RT-PCR relied on the HTBI primer set. TCRdb itself ran the multiplex PCR reads through MiXCR, one entry per CDR3 protein. The data contain about 690,000 distinct CDR3 sequences, 17% of them singletons. Specimen: blood. The receptors stem from a man aged 45 to 65 with Graves' hyperthyroidism.

In its sample, this clonotype was seen many times. This chain links TRBV2 with TRBJ2-5; D is undetermined. Germline assignment: CDR1 SNHLY and CDR2 FYNNEI. This CDR3 is 14 amino acids long. Trimming shortened V by 6 bases and J by 3 bases, and 14 bases separated the two germline ends. DNA of the CDR3: TGTGCCAGCAGGGAGACGTCGGTTAAAGAGACCCAGTACTTC. As protein: CASRETSVKETQYF.

At least ten counts were recorded for this clonotype. The chain joins TRBV12-3 or TRBV12-4 to TRBJ2-7; the D gene is possibly TRBD2 (7 bases). The CDR3 consists of 15 residues. With 5 bases removed from V and 2 bases from J, the gap between germline ends came to 16 bases. The CDR3 here is CASSLGDGGPYEQYF. CDR3 DNA: TGTGCCAGCAGTCTTGGCGACGGGGGGCCCTACGAGCAGTACTTC.

In this sample, this clonotype turned up many times. The chain uses TRBV6-2 or TRBV6-3 and TRBJ2-7, with 7 bases lining up with TRBD2. Per germline, CDR1 MNHEY and CDR2 SVGEGT. Unmatched junction bases numbered 15, after V lost 7 bases and J lost 6 bases. The CDR3 runs 15 residues. The CDR3 here is CASTAAAGPSTEQYF. The CDR3 bases are TGTGCCAGCACGGCCGCAGCGGGACCGAGCACCGAGCAGTACTTC.

This clonotype was observed many times. The chain links TRBV12-3 or TRBV12-4 to TRBJ2-5; the D gene is possibly TRBD1 (6 bases). This CDR3 contains 14 residues. V was cut by 2 bases and J by 12 bases, with 19 bases left in between. The DNA of the CDR3 is TGTGCCAGCAGTTTATTGTCGGGTCAGGGGATAGAGTACTTC. Protein product: CASSLLSGQGIEYF.

The chain joins TRBV15 to TRBJ2-1; 10 bases map to TRBD2. The CDR3 extends over 18 amino acids. Germline CDR1 LNHNV, CDR2 YYDKDF (reference sequence). V shed 0 bases and J 9 bases; nucleotides not matched to a gene: 14. Here the CDR3 DNA reads TGTGCCACCAGCAGAGATTTAACTGCTAGCGGGAGTGGAGGTGAGCAGTTCTTC. Translation: CATSRDLTASGSGGEQFF.

The chain links TRBV25-1 to TRBJ1-2; 8 nucleotides match TRBD1. V shed 6 bases, J shed 8 bases, and the junction held 8 bases outside the gene matches. This CDR3 has 13 residues. The germline gives CDR1 MGHDK, CDR2 SYGVNS. CDR3 sequence reads: CASSEDRGQGYTF. The CDR3 nucleotides read TGTGCCAGCAGCGAAGACAGGGGTCAAGGCTACACCTTC.

The chain has TRBV10-1 and TRBJ2-5, with TRBD1 matching 7 bases. Germline assignment: CDR1 WNHNN and CDR2 SYGVQD (reference sequence). The CDR3 runs 14 residues. Trimming took 0 bases from V and 3 from J; bases not matched to a gene: 1. CDR3 bases: TGCGCCAGCAGTGAGTCCGGGACAGAAGAGACCCAGTACTTC. It specifies CASSESGTEETQYF.

This clonotype was counted ten times or more. The chain recombines TRBV11-3 with TRBJ2-1, with TRBD2 matching 9 bases. CDR3 length: 16 amino acids. Germline CDR1 and CDR2: SGHNT and YENEEA. J was trimmed by 7 bases and V by 4 bases; bases with no gene match: 11. In DNA form, the CDR3 reads TGTGCCAGCAGCTCCCCCGGGACTAGCATTAGGAATGAGCAGTTCTTC. Translating it yields CASSSPGTSIRNEQFF.

This clonotype was recorded at least ten times. The chain has TRBV6-1 and TRBJ2-5; D tentatively fits TRBD1 or TRBD2 (5 bases each). Trimming took off 3 bases at V and 1 base at J, with 12 bases between the two ends. Germline CDR1 reads MNHNS; CDR2 reads SASEGT. This CDR3 region has 15 residues. The CDR3, as DNA: TGTGCCAGCAGTGAGGGACCGACTCCCCAAGAGACCCAGTACTTC. Its translation is CASSEGPTPQETQYF.

This clonotype was observed at least ten times. J is TRBJ1-1 and V is TRBV5-1; TRBD1 agrees at 9 bases. Trimming took 5 bases from V and 4 from J; bases not matched to a gene: 12. The CDR3 loop spans 16 amino acids. Per the germline V gene, CDR1 is SGHRS and CDR2 is YFSETQ. The CDR3 DNA follows: TGCGCCAGCAGTAACATCCGGACAGGGGAGTTCACTGAAGCTTTCTTT. It codes for CASSNIRTGEFTEAFF.

The sample holds a few counts of this clonotype. V gene TRBV3-1 combines with J gene TRBJ2-1; 7 nucleotides align to TRBD1. CDR1 LGHDT and CDR2 YNNKEL come from the germline V gene (reference sequence). The ends lost 4 bases at V and 8 bases at J; junction bases unmatched: 14. The CDR3 extends over 16 amino acids. The CDR3 coding sequence is TGTGCCAGCAGCCTCGCCGGGACAGCGAAGTTCCATGAGCAGTTCTTC. Its protein product is CASSLAGTAKFHEQFF.

This clonotype was observed many times. The J gene is TRBJ2-2, the V gene TRBV12-3 or TRBV12-4; D is uncertain. This CDR3 has 16 amino acids. The ends were cut back, 2 bases at V and 7 bases at J, with 17 bases in the middle. This CDR3 reads CASSLSRVDNGGELFF. The CDR3, as DNA: TGTGCCAGCAGTTTAAGCCGAGTGGATAACGGCGGGGAGCTGTTTTTT.

The V and J genes are TRBV29-1 and TRBJ2-5; 10 nucleotides match TRBD2. V was pared by 6 bases and J by 4 bases, with 5 bases of the junction left unmatched. In germline, CDR1 is SQVTM, CDR2 ANQGSEA. This CDR3 has 13 residues. The CDR3 DNA reads TGCAGCGTAGCGGGGGGGGAACTAGAGACCCAGTACTTC. Translating it yields CSVAGGELETQYF.

A note on this clonotype: This may stem from a read error, because a much larger clone lies one nucleotide away. For the CDR3, the DNA is TGTGTCAGCAGCTTATTCGTCGTATCCGGCCCTCTTAACACAGATACGCAGTATTTT. It yields the protein CVSSLFVVSGPLNTDTQYF. This chain links TRBV7-8 with TRBJ2-3, with unresolved D. The CDR3 runs 19 residues. Per germline, CDR1 SGHVS and CDR2 FQNEAQ.

CDR3 sequence (DNA): TGCGCCAGCAGCCAAGATTCCGCGGTTTACAATGAGCAGTTCTTC. Amino acids: CASSQDSAVYNEQFF. The chain couples TRBV4-1 to TRBJ2-1; D remains unclear. Looked up from germline, CDR1 is MGHRA and CDR2 is YSYEKL. Deletions cut 0 bases from V and 4 bases from J, with 10 bases between. CDR3 length: 15 amino acids.

This clonotype was counted only a few times. The chain has TRBV29-1 and TRBJ2-2; D is unclear. Germline CDR1 is SQVTM and CDR2 is ANQGSEA. V lost 6 bases and J 0 bases, leaving 14 bases between the germline ends. The CDR3 extends over 15 amino acids. CDR3 sequence: CSVQNPVTNTGELFF. CDR3 bases: TGCAGCGTCCAAAACCCCGTAACGAACACCGGGGAGCTGTTTTTT.

This clonotype came up once. Being one base from a much bigger clone, this may be a read error. The J gene is TRBJ2-7, the V gene TRBV5-6; 9 bases map to TRBD1. V shed 8 bases, J shed 0 bases, and the junction held 9 bases outside the gene matches. CDR3 length: 15 amino acids. Germline-derived CDR1 and CDR2 are SGHDT and YYEEEE. The CDR3 DNA sequence: TGTGCCAGGAGTCGGGACAGGGCGAGCTCCTACGAGCAGTACTTC. Protein: CARSRDRASSYEQYF.

The chain links TRBV5-4 to TRBJ2-1; TRBD2 agrees at 14 bases. The germline V gene has CDR1 SGHNT and CDR2 YYREEE (reference sequence). This CDR3 is built from 18 residues. Germline trimming cut 4 bases from V and 0 bases from J; bases unmatched to any gene: 6. CDR3 DNA sequence: TGTGCCAGCAGCCCTGGGACTAGCGGGAGATACTCCTACAATGAGCAGTTCTTC. It specifies CASSPGTSGRYSYNEQFF.

This clonotype turned up a few times. The J gene is TRBJ2-2, the V gene TRBV24-1; 7 positions match TRBD2. Trimming cost V 1 base and J 2 bases; bases outside gene matches: 12. Per the germline V gene, CDR1 is KGHDR and CDR2 is SFDVKD. The CDR3 runs 19 residues. CDR3 in DNA: TGTGCCACCAGTGATTTACCATTTGTGCTAGCGGCTAACACCGGGGAGCTGTTTTTT. Translation gives CATSDLPFVLAANTGELFF.

This clonotype has just a few counts. The J gene is TRBJ2-1, the V gene TRBV6-1, with a weak D call TRBD2 (6 bases). Germline loops: CDR1 MNHNS, CDR2 SASEGT. The CDR3 sequence is 16 residues long. V shed 8 bases and J shed 0 bases, with 17 bases lying between them. The chain's CDR3 is CASRGTPAGSYNEQFF. DNA for the CDR3: TGTGCCAGCCGGGGGACCCCGGCGGGCTCCTACAATGAGCAGTTCTTC.

The genes are TRBV5-1 and TRBJ1-5, with a weak D call TRBD1 (6 bases). The CDR3 length is 16 residues. V gave up 4 bases and J gave up 3 bases, with 17 bases separating them. Germline V lookup: CDR1 SGHRS, CDR2 YFSETQ. CDR3 nucleotides: TGCGCCAGCAGCGTAGCCCGGGACAAATTCAATCAGCCCCAGCATTTT. It encodes CASSVARDKFNQPQHF.

This clonotype was seen once. An end of the junction does not agree with germline; a read error may underlie this. V and J are TRBV7-3 and TRBJ2-3; D could derive from TRBD1 or TRBD2 (5 bases each). The CDR3 covers 17 residues. Germline-derived CDR1 and CDR2 are SGHTA and FQGTGA. For the CDR3, the DNA is TGTGCCAGCAGCTTTCGGCCCGGGGCTATGGGGCCAGAAACGCAGTATTTT. Its translation: CASSFRPGAMGPETQYF.

The sample holds a few counts of this clonotype. V is TRBV4-1 and J is TRBJ1-1; tentatively, D is TRBD1 (5 bases). This CDR3 is 15 amino acids long. V was pared by 3 bases and J by 6 bases, with 17 bases between. CDR1 and CDR2 from the germline V gene are MGHRA and YSYEKL. The CDR3 sequence is CASSQPGTRFSEAFF. CDR3 coding DNA: TGCGCCAGCAGCCAGCCGGGGACCCGGTTCTCTGAAGCTTTCTTT.

This clonotype was observed many times. The chain joins TRBV11-3 to TRBJ2-1; 8 nucleotides align to TRBD1. This CDR3 has 16 amino acids. The ends lost 2 bases at V and 9 bases at J; junction bases unmatched: 12. The germline CDR1 and CDR2 sequences are SGHNT and YENEEA. This CDR3 is CASSLSKGAGGLEQFF. The CDR3 region has the DNA TGTGCCAGCAGCTTATCGAAGGGGGCAGGGGGCCTTGAGCAGTTCTTC.

The table lists this clonotype with many counts. The chain has TRBV7-2 and TRBJ1-1; unclear D gene. Per germline, CDR1 SGHTA and CDR2 FQGNSA. Trimming removed 6 bases from V and 1 base from J, with 9 bases in between. This CDR3 is 13 amino acids long. The CDR3 region is CASSSYRNTEAFF. In nucleotides, the CDR3 is TGTGCCAGCAGTTCATACAGGAACACTGAAGCTTTCTTT.

V gene TRBV27 combines with J gene TRBJ1-6, with D perhaps matching TRBD1 (6 bases). CDR3 length: 15 residues. Germline loops: CDR1 MNHEY, CDR2 SMNVEV (reference sequence). V gave up 4 bases and J gave up 4 bases, with 11 bases separating them. As DNA, the CDR3 is TGTGCCAGCAGTTACGCGGGACAATATAATTCACCCCTCCACTTT. The encoded protein is CASSYAGQYNSPLHF.

This clonotype was found many times. The V gene is TRBV28, the J gene TRBJ1-1, with D possibly being TRBD1 (5 bases). Germline V gene sequence: CDR1 MDHEN, CDR2 SYDVKM. The V end lost 1 base, the J end lost 1 base, and 13 bases lay between the germline ends. This CDR3 spans 16 amino acids. The CDR3 loop reads CASSLLYGGRNTEAFF. The CDR3 DNA reads as TGTGCCAGCAGTTTATTGTACGGGGGGAGGAACACTGAAGCTTTCTTT.

This clonotype was counted ten times or more. The chain is built from TRBV28 and TRBJ2-1, with 13 bases matching TRBD2. V was pared by 5 bases and J by 6 bases, with 4 bases of the junction left unmatched. CDR1 is MDHEN, CDR2 SYDVKM, per germline. This CDR3 has 15 amino acids. The CDR3, as DNA: TGTGCCAGCAGTGCCGGACTAGCGGGAGCCAATGAGCAGTTCTTC. Its translation: CASSAGLAGANEQFF.

J is TRBJ2-1 and V is TRBV11-2; 8 bases map to TRBD2. TRBJ2-7 matches the DNA end more closely, so the J call is doubtful. Looked up from germline, CDR1 is SGHAT and CDR2 is FQNNGV. The CDR3 covers 14 residues. In nucleotides, the CDR3 is TGTGCCAGCAGCTTAATAGGACTAGCAATTGAGCAGTACTTC. Translated: CASSLIGLAIEQYF.

This clonotype showed up many times. This chain connects TRBV20-1 to TRBJ1-4; perhaps TRBD1 as D (5 bases). The CDR3 loop spans 13 amino acids. CDR1 DFQATT and CDR2 SNEGSKA come from the germline V gene (reference sequence). The V end lost 0 bases, the J end lost 8 bases, and 10 bases lay between the germline ends. This chain's CDR3 is CSAREGAREKLFF. Written as DNA, the CDR3 is TGCAGTGCTAGAGAAGGGGCGCGAGAAAAACTGTTTTTT.